The 23 T cell receptor beta chains reported below all come from one sample, sequenced in a study of blood T cells in healthy people across ages. A J-beta primer mix and a sample-barcoded 5' primer were used in a second PCR of about 7 to 12 cycles. TCRdb re-called the 5' RACE reads through MiXCR, storing one row per CDR3 protein. The sample has approximately 800,000 distinct CDR3 sequences; about 53% are singletons. The specimen was blood. The receptor set was obtained from a man of 80 years or more in good health.

The chain couples TRBV4-1 to TRBJ1-4; D call uncertain. CDR3 length equals 17 residues. The V end lost 1 base, the J end lost 0 bases, and 12 bases lay between the germline ends. The germline V gene has CDR1 MGHRA and CDR2 YSYEKL. CDR3 loop: CASSQVGRAATNEKLFF. In DNA form, the CDR3 reads TGCGCCAGCAGCCAAGTCGGACGGGCAGCAACTAATGAAAAACTGTTTTTT.

J is TRBJ2-5 and V is TRBV11-2, with D perhaps matching TRBD1 (6 bases). Trimming left V 2 bases short and J 11 bases short, with 21 bases between. The germline V gene encodes CDR1 SGHAT and CDR2 FQNNGV. The CDR3 runs to 15 residues. The CDR3 DNA reads TGTGCCAGCAGCTTACCAGGGGAATCCTACAATGAGCAGTACTTC. Residues: CASSLPGESYNEQYF.

About this clonotype: At one end the junction does not follow the germline gene, possibly because of a read error. The chain links TRBV13 to TRBJ2-1; tentatively, D is TRBD1 (6 bases). The CDR3 is 14 amino acids. Germline V lookup: CDR1 PRHDT, CDR2 FYEKMQ (reference sequence). CDR3 region: CAGRNWGPFNEQFF. The CDR3 nucleotides read TGTGCCGGCAGAAATTGGGGGCCTTTCAATGAGCAGTTCTTC.

This clonotype appeared a single time. The rearrangement joins TRBV18 to TRBJ2-5, with D uncertain. Trimming took 2 bases from V and 2 from J, leaving 9 bases between them. From germline, CDR1 is KGHSH and CDR2 LQKENI. The CDR3 is 14 residues long. The CDR3 sequence: CASSPSRSQETQYF. As DNA, the CDR3 is TGTGCCAGCTCACCATCCAGGAGTCAAGAGACCCAGTACTTC.

The rearrangement joins TRBV7-9 to TRBJ2-2; D perhaps matches TRBD2 (5 bases). The length of the CDR3 is 12 residues. V lost 5 bases, J lost 6 bases, and 7 bases lay in between. Germline loops: CDR1 SEHNR, CDR2 FQNEAQ (reference sequence). For the CDR3, the DNA is TGTGCCAGCAGCACGAGGGCCGGGGAGCTGTTTTTT. This encodes CASSTRAGELFF.

The chain carries TRBV20-1 and TRBJ2-1; 7 nucleotides line up with TRBD2. CDR1 DFQATT and CDR2 SNEGSKA come from the germline V gene (reference sequence). The CDR3 extends over 14 amino acids. Trimming removed 3 bases from V and 7 bases from J; junction bases left unmatched: 9. The CDR3 DNA is TGCAGTGCTAGTCTCGCGGGAGTGGGTAATGAGCAGTTCTTC. Translating gives CSASLAGVGNEQFF.

A remark on this clonotype: A much larger clonotype is one base distant, so this may be a read error. The genes are TRBV4-2 and TRBJ2-5; 13 nucleotides line up with TRBD2. The DNA end is more similar to TRBJ2-7, so the J call may be wrong. In germline, CDR1 is LGHNA, CDR2 YNFKEQ. The CDR3 has 17 residues. The CDR3 spells CASSRQNGLAGDNEQYF. DNA of the CDR3: TGTGCCAGCAGCCGCCAGAATGGACTAGCGGGAGACAACGAGCAGTACTTC.

This clonotype was recorded a few times. V and J are TRBV20-1 and TRBJ2-7; TRBD1 is a possible D gene (5 bases). This CDR3 contains 10 residues. Germline V lookup: CDR1 DFQATT, CDR2 SNEGSKA (reference sequence). Trimming cost V 3 bases and J 6 bases, with 6 bases left between them. The CDR3 reads CSASQGEQYF. CDR3 DNA sequence: TGCAGTGCTAGTCAGGGCGAGCAGTACTTC.

The rearrangement links TRBV27 to TRBJ1-5; the D is unclear. The germline V gene encodes CDR1 MNHEY and CDR2 SMNVEV (reference sequence). The V end lost 1 base, the J end lost 2 bases, and 6 bases lay between the germline ends. CDR3 length equals 14 residues. CDR3 sequence (DNA): TGTGCCAGCAGTTTATGGAGGGGCAATCAGCCCCAGCATTTT. The encoded protein is CASSLWRGNQPQHF.

The chain combines TRBV6-1 with TRBJ2-7; D assignment may be TRBD1 or TRBD2 (8 bases each). V shed 7 bases and J shed 3 bases, with 16 bases lying between them. The CDR3 runs to 14 residues. From germline, CDR1 is MNHNS and CDR2 SASEGT. CDR3 amino acids: CASNRQGTSYEQYF. The CDR3 DNA is TGTGCCAGCAACCGACAGGGGACTAGCTACGAGCAGTACTTC.

The chain joins TRBV2 to TRBJ1-1; D remains ambiguous. The CDR3 covers 16 residues. V was cut by 2 bases and J by 1 base, with 14 bases left in between. Germline V gene sequence: CDR1 SNHLY, CDR2 FYNNEI. Here the CDR3 reads CASSENLLAGNTEAFF. CDR3 coding DNA: TGTGCCAGCAGTGAAAATCTCTTAGCGGGGAACACTGAAGCTTTCTTT.

This clonotype was detected a few times. This chain joins TRBV20-1 and TRBJ2-3, with 10 bases matching TRBD2. Germline CDR1 DFQATT, CDR2 SNEGSKA (reference sequence). The CDR3 is made up of 15 amino acids. Trimming took 5 bases from V and 2 from J; bases not matched to a gene: 7. Here the CDR3 DNA reads TGCAGTGCTTCCCCGACTAGCGGGTACACAGATACGCAGTATTTT. It encodes CSASPTSGYTDTQYF.

A single count supports this clonotype. The chain employs TRBV24-1 and TRBJ2-3; 7 bases match TRBD2. There are 16 residues in the CDR3. Trimming at V came to 1 base and at J to 5 bases, leaving 8 bases not matched to a gene. CDR1 and CDR2 from the germline V gene are KGHDR and SFDVKD. The CDR3 is CATSDFAGGRGDTQYF. CDR3 bases: TGTGCCACCAGTGATTTTGCAGGCGGGAGAGGAGATACGCAGTATTTT.

The chain combines TRBV3-1 with TRBJ1-1; the D is unclear. Germline-derived CDR1 and CDR2 are LGHDT and YNNKEL (reference sequence). CDR3 size: 15 residues. Trimming took 4 bases from V and 2 from J, leaving 14 bases between them. The CDR3 nucleotides read TGTGCCAGCAGCCCCCCGGCGACGGGAAACACTGAAGCTTTCTTT. Amino acid sequence: CASSPPATGNTEAFF.

The chain is built from TRBV6-5 and TRBJ2-5; 11 nucleotides match TRBD2. Germline CDR1 is MNHEY and CDR2 is SVGAGI. CDR3 size: 15 residues. With 6 bases clipped from V and 9 bases from J, the junction kept 12 bases outside the gene matches. The CDR3 here is CASSFGTSGLGPQYF. In nucleotides, the CDR3 is TGTGCCAGCAGCTTTGGGACTAGCGGTCTGGGGCCCCAGTACTTC.

The chain uses TRBV5-1 and TRBJ2-3; no reliable D call. Trimming removed 3 bases at V and 14 bases at J, with 13 bases between. Germline V gene data show CDR1 as SGHRS and CDR2 as YFSETQ. The CDR3 spans 11 residues. The CDR3 DNA reads TGCGCCAGCAGCTCCGAATATCGCGCGTATTTT. Its protein product is CASSSEYRAYF.

The chain recombines TRBV6-2 or TRBV6-3 with TRBJ2-7; a possible D gene is TRBD1 (5 bases). The end of the DNA fits TRBJ2-5 better, so the J call may be wrong. The CDR3 consists of 16 residues. Germline assignment: CDR1 MNHEY and CDR2 SVGEGT. The CDR3, as DNA: TGTGCCAGCAGCCCATCCTTGGGGCCAGGGAAGGAGACCCAGTACTTC. Protein product: CASSPSLGPGKETQYF.

The chain has TRBV12-3 or TRBV12-4 and TRBJ2-5; D is undetermined. The DNA matches TRBJ2-7 better at its end, which makes the J call doubtful. The CDR3 sequence is 14 residues long. CDR3 loop: CASTNDGIGYEQYF. In nucleotides, the CDR3 is TGTGCCAGCACTAACGACGGTATAGGCTACGAGCAGTACTTC.

This clonotype has a single count. The chain is built from TRBV13 and TRBJ2-7, with 13 bases that match TRBD2. There are 17 residues in the CDR3. Per the germline V gene, CDR1 is PRHDT and CDR2 is FYEKMQ (reference sequence). V was pared by 5 bases and J by 2 bases, with 9 bases of the junction left unmatched. The DNA of the CDR3 is TGTGCCAGCAGCGATTCCGGGACTAGCGGGACCCCCTACGAGCAGTACTTC. Its translation: CASSDSGTSGTPYEQYF.

This clonotype was detected only once. The V gene is TRBV6-2 or TRBV6-3, the J gene TRBJ2-1; TRBD1 might be the D (5 bases). From germline, CDR1 is MNHEY and CDR2 SVGEGT. The CDR3 is 12 residues long. V was shortened by 3 bases and J by 7 bases, with 7 bases between the two germline ends. CDR3 DNA: TGTGCCAGCAGTTATAAGGGGAATGAGCAGTTCTTC. This sequence encodes CASSYKGNEQFF.

This sequence joins TRBV5-1 and TRBJ2-7, with no clear D. CDR3 size: 14 residues. Germline CDR1 reads SGHRS; CDR2 reads YFSETQ. Trimming stripped 0 bases from V and 5 bases from J, with 12 bases between. CDR3 residues: CASSLGQAANEQYF. The CDR3 bases are TGCGCCAGCAGCTTGGGACAAGCAGCTAACGAGCAGTACTTC.

The chain uses TRBV29-1 and TRBJ2-5, with 8 bases that match TRBD1. This CDR3 spans 14 amino acids. The V gene end was trimmed by 3 bases and the J gene end by 5 bases; junction bases not matched to a gene: 8. Germline V gene lookup returns CDR1 SQVTM and CDR2 ANQGSEA. The CDR3 sequence is CSVEGDRGVETQYF. The CDR3 coding sequence is TGCAGCGTTGAGGGCGACAGGGGCGTGGAGACCCAGTACTTC.

This clonotype was seen more than once but under ten times. V is TRBV10-3 and J is TRBJ2-1; the D gene is possibly TRBD2 (5 bases). Trimming removed 6 bases at V and 0 bases at J, with 15 bases between. The CDR3 has 16 amino acids. Germline V gene sequence: CDR1 ENHRY, CDR2 SYGVKD. In DNA, the CDR3 is TGTGCCATCAGCCCCTCAAGCGGAAGCTCCTACAATGAGCAGTTCTTC. Amino acid sequence: CAISPSSGSSYNEQFF.